The clone carrying this TCR beta chain was counted a few times. As to time point: patch test 2, 6 weeks after DPC sensitization. The treatment was: therapeutic diphenylcyclopropenone sensitization with weekly scalp DPC. This entry is derived from a study of human T cells and chemical hapten exposure. Unique molecular identifiers were affixed to discrete cDNA molecules within the library. Each CDR3 protein gets one entry after TCRdb re-called the RACE reads with MiXCR. The sample records approximately 75,000 distinct CDR3 sequences, around 7.9% being singletons. The CDR3 is 13 amino acids. Per germline, CDR1 LGHNA and CDR2 YSLEER.

Source: whole blood, taken in connection with sensitization to the hapten diphenylcyclopropenone (DPC). This rearrangement joins TRBV4-3 to TRBJ2-7; 8 bases match TRBD2. This clonotype was obtained from a woman in her forties or fifties with alopecia areata. Some clones in this sample may be carry-over from other donors' samples. This chain's CDR3 is CAARREGPYEQYF. The CDR3 bases are TGCGCGGCACGTCGGGAGGGGCCCTACGAGCAGTACTTC.